The 20 T cell receptor beta chains below come from one sample, sequenced in a study of blood T cells in healthy people across ages. Next came a second PCR, run for about 7 to 12 cycles, which used a sample-barcoded 5' primer along with a J-beta primer mix. TCRdb itself ran the 5' RACE reads through MiXCR, one entry per CDR3 protein. The sample holds about 570,000 distinct CDR3 sequences, roughly a quarter seen once. The sample comprised blood. All receptors come from a woman aged 70 to 79 in good health.

CDR3 amino acids: CASSTERGATGELFF. DNA of the CDR3: TGCGCCAGCAGCACGGAGAGGGGCGCAACCGGGGAGCTGTTTTTT. The chain combines TRBV5-1 with TRBJ2-2; D assignment may be TRBD1 or TRBD2 (5 bases each). The germline V gene has CDR1 SGHRS and CDR2 YFSETQ. The CDR3 has 15 amino acids. The V gene lost 4 bases and the J gene lost 5 bases, with 15 bases spanning the gap.

This clonotype was seen at least ten times. The genes are TRBV12-3 or TRBV12-4 and TRBJ2-3; TRBD1 aligns across 8 bases. J lost 5 bases, V lost 3 bases, and 10 bases had no gene match. This CDR3 region has 16 residues. Written as DNA, the CDR3 is TGTGCCAGCAGTTTCCACGGCAGGGGGCGAGGAGATACGCAGTATTTT. It is translated as CASSFHGRGRGDTQYF.

This clonotype was picked up a small number of times. The gene calls are TRBV4-3 and TRBJ1-5; D may be TRBD1 (5 bases). V was cut by 0 bases and J by 5 bases, with 8 bases left in between. The CDR3 sequence is 14 residues long. In germline, CDR1 is LGHNA, CDR2 YSLEER. The CDR3 coding sequence is TGCGCCAGCAGCCAAGATATGGGGGATCAGCCCCAGCATTTT. Translated, it gives CASSQDMGDQPQHF.

The sample holds one count of this clonotype. The chain recombines TRBV6-1 with TRBJ1-6, with D uncertain. From germline, CDR1 is MNHNS and CDR2 SASEGT. With 2 bases removed from V and 6 bases from J, the gap between germline ends came to 8 bases. This CDR3 is 14 amino acids long. The CDR3 nucleotides are TGTGCCAGCAGTGAACGAGCTCTTAATTCACCCCTCCACTTT. Residues: CASSERALNSPLHF.

This clonotype appeared a few times. V gene TRBV9 combines with J gene TRBJ1-4; D gene ambiguous. The CDR3 sequence is 13 residues long. V dropped 6 bases and J dropped 7 bases, with 13 bases sitting between them. Germline CDR1 reads SGDLS; CDR2 reads YYNGEE. The CDR3 here is CASNSEGGEKLFF. The CDR3 region has the DNA TGTGCCAGCAACTCGGAGGGTGGTGAAAAACTGTTTTTT.

The chain joins TRBV5-1 to TRBJ2-2, with D tentatively TRBD1 (5 bases). Germline CDR1 and CDR2: SGHRS and YFSETQ. There are 15 residues in the CDR3. The germline V and J ends were trimmed by 2 bases and 5 bases, with 13 bases remaining between them. CDR3 DNA: TGCGCCAGCAGCTTCATGCCCAGGGAAACCGGGGAGCTGTTTTTT. Translated, it gives CASSFMPRETGELFF.

This rearrangement joins TRBV12-3 or TRBV12-4 to TRBJ1-5; D remains ambiguous. The CDR3 has 15 amino acids. Trimming stripped 5 bases from V and 2 bases from J, with 13 bases between. The CDR3 DNA reads as TGTGCCAGCAGTCCGGGAGTTGCCGGCAATCAGCCCCAGCATTTT. As protein: CASSPGVAGNQPQHF.

The V call is TRBV5-5, the J call TRBJ1-4, with unresolved D. Trimming removed 7 bases from V and 8 bases from J, with 12 bases in between. CDR3 size: 12 residues. Germline CDR1 reads SGHKS; CDR2 reads YYEKEE (reference sequence). The CDR3 protein is CASVGGDEKLFF. The CDR3 nucleotides are TGTGCCAGCGTTGGCGGAGACGAAAAACTGTTTTTT.

This clonotype was counted between two and nine times. The rearrangement joins TRBV15 to TRBJ2-1; D not resolved. The germline V gene has CDR1 LNHNV and CDR2 YYDKDF (reference sequence). V was shortened by 0 bases and J by 10 bases, with 19 bases between the two germline ends. The CDR3 is 16 residues long. CDR3 residues: CATSREPPQLDGEQFF. The CDR3, as DNA: TGTGCCACCAGCAGAGAACCCCCCCAATTGGACGGCGAGCAGTTCTTC.

The chain employs TRBV7-9 and TRBJ2-2; 7 bases fit TRBD1. The junction had 10 bases not matched to a gene; V was cut back by 6 bases and J by 3 bases. The CDR3 covers 16 residues. Germline values: CDR1 SEHNR, CDR2 FQNEAQ (reference sequence). The CDR3 DNA is TGTGCCAGCAGATCTTACAGGGGAAGCGACACCGGGGAGCTGTTTTTT. Amino acids: CASRSYRGSDTGELFF.

This clonotype was observed once. The chain couples TRBV14 to TRBJ2-3; D gene uncertain. From germline, CDR1 is SGHDN and CDR2 FVKESK. The CDR3 covers 15 residues. Trimming shortened V by 0 bases and J by 6 bases, and 13 bases separated the two germline ends. CDR3 residues: CASSQDPSPRDTQYF. For the CDR3, the DNA is TGTGCCAGCAGCCAAGATCCGTCCCCAAGGGATACGCAGTATTTT.

This clonotype was counted a few times. The chain couples TRBV27 to TRBJ2-7; D call uncertain. This CDR3 is 16 amino acids long. The germline V and J ends were trimmed by 4 bases and 0 bases, with 16 bases remaining between them. Germline CDR1 reads MNHEY; CDR2 reads SMNVEV (reference sequence). The CDR3 here is CASSSLGDATSYEQYF. Here the CDR3 DNA reads TGTGCCAGCAGTTCCCTCGGAGACGCCACCTCCTACGAGCAGTACTTC.

This clonotype has a handful of counts. The J gene is TRBJ1-5, the V gene TRBV18, with D maybe TRBD1 (6 bases). This CDR3 is 14 amino acids long. V was cut by 4 bases and J by 6 bases, with 13 bases left in between. CDR1 KGHSH and CDR2 LQKENI come from the germline V gene. CDR3 in DNA: TGTGCCAGCTCACAGTGGGGGGCCGGTCAGCCCCAGCATTTT. This codes for CASSQWGAGQPQHF.

V and J are TRBV30 and TRBJ2-7; D is undetermined. V lost 0 bases, J lost 0 bases, and 12 bases lay in between. CDR1 is GTSNPN, CDR2 SVGIG, per germline (reference sequence). The CDR3 covers 15 residues. As DNA, the CDR3 is TGTGCCTGGAGTGTACGAGGCCTCTCCTCCTACGAGCAGTACTTC. Its translation: CAWSVRGLSSYEQYF.

This clonotype was counted between two and nine times. The chain has TRBV7-2 and TRBJ2-1; D gene ambiguous. This CDR3 region has 16 residues. CDR1 is SGHTA, CDR2 FQGNSA, per germline. The V gene lost 5 bases and the J gene lost 1 base, with 15 bases spanning the gap. This chain's CDR3 is CASSPQAARSYNEQFF. The CDR3 DNA reads as TGTGCCAGCAGCCCGCAGGCGGCGAGGTCCTACAATGAGCAGTTCTTC.

This sequence joins TRBV20-1 and TRBJ2-7; tentatively, D is TRBD1 (5 bases). With 1 base removed from V and 6 bases from J, the gap between germline ends came to 13 bases. The germline V gene has CDR1 DFQATT and CDR2 SNEGSKA (reference sequence). The CDR3 contains 13 residues. CDR3 bases: TGCAGTGCTAGAGTGCAGGGTCTGGGCGAGCAGTACTTC. Translation gives CSARVQGLGEQYF.

This clonotype was observed at least ten times. This chain's CDR3 is CASSLRWALNEQFF. For the CDR3, the DNA is TGTGCCAGCAGCCTCAGGTGGGCGCTCAATGAGCAGTTCTTC. This chain joins TRBV5-6 and TRBJ2-1; D call uncertain. The V gene lost 4 bases and the J gene lost 6 bases, with 14 bases spanning the gap. This CDR3 is built from 14 residues. CDR1 and CDR2 from the germline V gene are SGHDT and YYEEEE. Full variable domain (outside the CDR3, taken from reference TRBV5-6 and TRBJ2-1): DAGVTQSPTHLIKTRGQQVTLRCSPKSGHDTVSWYQQALGQGPQFIFQYYEEEERQRGNFPDRFSGHQFPNYSSELNVNALLLGDSALYLCASSLRWALNEQFFGPGTRLTVL.

This clonotype was found many times. The CDR3 coding sequence is TGCAGCCAAAGACTAGCCGGTGGGACCCAGTACTTC. Protein product: CSQRLAGGTQYF. The chain joins TRBV20-1 to TRBJ2-5; 7 bases fit TRBD2. The CDR3 covers 12 residues. Germline lookup yields CDR1 DFQATT and CDR2 SNEGSKA (reference sequence).

V is TRBV30 and J is TRBJ2-3; TRBD2 is a possible D gene (5 bases). The CDR3 totals 16 residues. Germline assignment: CDR1 GTSNPN and CDR2 SVGIG (reference sequence). The V and J ends lost 2 bases and 4 bases respectively, with 19 bases between them. CDR3 in DNA: TGTGCCTGGAGTCCCCTCGCCACTAGAATTGCAGATACGCAGTATTTT. Translating it yields CAWSPLATRIADTQYF.

The chain uses TRBV20-1 and TRBJ2-3, with D hard to call. Trimming removed 6 bases from V and 3 bases from J, with 10 bases in between. Germline V gene sequence: CDR1 DFQATT, CDR2 SNEGSKA (reference sequence). The CDR3 is 12 residues long. In nucleotides, the CDR3 is TGCAGTGCAGTAGTAACTACAGATACGCAGTATTTT. It is translated as CSAVVTTDTQYF.